What follows are 13 T cell receptor beta chains derived from one specimen sequenced in a study of T cells in localized non-small cell lung cancer. Profiling relied on immunoSEQ multiplex PCR, and the TCRdb table lists in-frame clones only, not all of them. This sample carries tens of thousands of clones, 94% of them seen once, and the ten largest clones take more than 0.7%. Here the sequenced sample was peripheral blood, taken before any cancer treatment. These TCRs come from a woman aged 40 to 75 with stage I lung adenocarcinoma.

The gene calls are TRBV4-3 and TRBJ2-1, with TRBD2 identical over 8 bases. The CDR3 totals 17 residues. V trimming: 4 bases; J trimming: 3 bases; junction bases outside the gene matches: 11. Per the germline V gene, CDR1 is LGHNA and CDR2 is YSLEER. CDR3 coding DNA: TGCGCCAGCAGCCTGAGTAGCGGGACCCCCTTCTACAATGAGCAGTTCTTC. This encodes CASSLSSGTPFYNEQFF.

The chain has TRBV6-5 and TRBJ1-5; D is undetermined. Germline V gene sequence: CDR1 MNHEY, CDR2 SVGAGI. The CDR3 spans 13 residues. V was clipped by 0 bases and J by 5 bases, with 5 bases between them. CDR3 DNA sequence: TGTGCCAGCAGTTACTCGATCCATCAGCCCCAGCATTTT. Its translation: CASSYSIHQPQHF.

The count of this clone is one. V usage is TRBV5-1 and J usage is TRBJ1-2; D ambiguous. The CDR3 has 17 residues. The germline V gene encodes CDR1 SGHRS and CDR2 YFSETQ. The V and J ends lost 4 bases and 0 bases respectively, with 19 bases between them. CDR3 amino acids: CASSPNLQSRPNYGYTF. For the CDR3, the DNA is TGCGCCAGCAGCCCTAACCTACAGAGCCGTCCTAACTATGGCTACACCTTC.

The count of this clone is one. The genes are TRBV19 and TRBJ2-7; a weak D match, TRBD2 (6 bases). Trimming left V 8 bases short and J 0 bases short, with 17 bases between. Germline V CDR1 and CDR2: LNHDA, SQIVND (reference sequence). The CDR3 runs to 15 residues. The CDR3 coding sequence is TGTGCCAGTGGCCCTAGCAGGGACTCCTCCTACGAGCAGTACTTC. Translated: CASGPSRDSSYEQYF. Combining the CDR3 with reference TRBV19 and TRBJ2-7 gives the whole variable domain DGGITQSPKYLFRKEGQNVTLSCEQNLNHDAMYWYRQDPGQGLRLIYYSQIVNDFQKGDIAEGYSVSREKKESFPLTVTSAQKNPTAFYLCASGPSRDSSYEQYFGPGTRLTVT.

This clone was counted only a few times. V is TRBV21-1 and J is TRBJ2-7; the D call TRBD2 from the table was never checked on the DNA. TRBV21-1 is designated a pseudogene. CDR3 length: 16 residues. CDR3 amino acids: CASSKGGSLSSYEQYF. As DNA, the CDR3 is TGTGCCAGCAGCAAGGGCGGGAGTTTAAGCTCCTACGAGCAGTACTTC.

This chain uses TRBV18 with TRBJ1-1, with D perhaps matching TRBD1 (6 bases). The germline V gene has CDR1 KGHSH and CDR2 LQKENI. Trimming removed 1 base from V and 3 bases from J, with 9 bases in between. CDR3 size: 14 residues. The CDR3 bases are TGTGCCAGCTCACCACAGGGGGGGGACACTGAAGCTTTCTTT. This sequence encodes CASSPQGGDTEAFF.

The rearrangement links TRBV5-5 to TRBJ2-7; tentative D call: TRBD2 (6 bases). The CDR3 runs to 13 residues. V lost 4 bases to trimming and J lost 3 bases, with 11 bases between them. Germline values: CDR1 SGHKS, CDR2 YYEKEE (reference sequence). DNA of the CDR3: TGTGCCAGCAGCACGGGGGAGTTCTACGAGCAGTACTTC. Translation: CASSTGEFYEQYF. Based on the CDR3 plus reference TRBV5-5 and TRBJ2-7, the full variable domain is DAGVTQSPTHLIKTRGQQVTLRCSPISGHKSVSWYQQVLGQGPQFIFQYYEKEERGRGNFPDRFSARQFPNYSSELNVNALLLGDSALYLCASSTGEFYEQYFGPGTRLTVT.

This clone was found once. The rearrangement joins TRBV2 to TRBJ1-5; D might be TRBD1 (6 bases). The CDR3 is 13 residues long. V lost 6 bases to trimming and J lost 7 bases, with 13 bases between them. In germline, CDR1 is SNHLY, CDR2 FYNNEI. DNA for the CDR3: TGTGCCAGCAGACCGGGACACCGGCAGCCCCAGCATTTT. Amino acids: CASRPGHRQPQHF. Full variable domain (outside the CDR3, taken from reference TRBV2 and TRBJ1-5): EPEVTQTPSHQVTQMGQEVILRCVPISNHLYFYWYRQILGQKVEFLVSFYNNEISEKSEIFDDQFSVERPDGSNFTLKIRSTKLEDSAMYFCASRPGHRQPQHFGDGTRLSIL.

J is TRBJ1-4 and V is TRBV2, with D hard to call. There are 15 residues in the CDR3. Germline CDR1 SNHLY, CDR2 FYNNEI. V lost 3 bases and J 7 bases, leaving 15 bases between the germline ends. CDR3 loop: CASSDQDVGIEKLFF. As DNA, the CDR3 is TGTGCCAGCAGTGACCAGGACGTCGGAATTGAAAAACTGTTTTTT.

This chain uses TRBV18 with TRBJ1-6; 7 bases match TRBD1. The CDR3 runs 14 residues. V lost 3 bases, J lost 7 bases, and 3 bases stayed unmatched. The V gene's germline CDR1 is KGHSH and CDR2 LQKENI. CDR3 in DNA: TGTGCCAGCTCACCGGGACAGACCAATTCACCCCTCCACTTT. It yields the protein CASSPGQTNSPLHF. The entire variable domain, with the rest obtained from reference TRBV18 and TRBJ1-6, is as follows: NAGVMQNPRHLVRRRGQEARLRCSPMKGHSHVYWYRQLPEEGLKFMVYLQKENIIDESGMPKERFSAEFPKEGPSILRIQQVVRGDSAAYFCASSPGQTNSPLHFGNGTRLTVT.

CDR3 DNA: TGTGCCAGCAGCAGGACAGGGACCCCGAAAGCTTTCTTT. The encoded protein is CASSRTGTPKAFF. The chain is built from TRBV28 and TRBJ1-1; TRBD1 aligns across 8 bases. V shed 6 bases, J shed 9 bases, and the junction held 9 bases outside the gene matches. Germline V gene sequence: CDR1 MDHEN, CDR2 SYDVKM. The CDR3 spans 13 residues.

The table lists this clone with a few counts. The sample has other DNA sequences that encode this CDR3 too. CDR3 sequence reads: CAPVPGRSESYYEQYF. CDR3 nucleotide sequence: TGTGCCCCCGTACCAGGCCGCTCCGAGTCCTACTACGAGCAGTACTTC. The chain uses TRBV11-3 and TRBJ2-7; D remains unclear. This CDR3 is built from 16 residues. The V end lost 11 bases, the J end lost 3 bases, and 26 bases lay between the germline ends. Germline V gene data show CDR1 as SGHNT and CDR2 as YENEEA.

V is TRBV19 and J is TRBJ2-7; unclear D gene. This CDR3 is built from 13 residues. The V and J ends lost 2 bases and 6 bases respectively, with 11 bases between them. Germline-derived CDR1 and CDR2 are LNHDA and SQIVND (reference sequence). CDR3 coding DNA: TGTGCCAGTAGTATAAATTTTGGGTTCGAGCAGTACTTC. This codes for CASSINFGFEQYF.